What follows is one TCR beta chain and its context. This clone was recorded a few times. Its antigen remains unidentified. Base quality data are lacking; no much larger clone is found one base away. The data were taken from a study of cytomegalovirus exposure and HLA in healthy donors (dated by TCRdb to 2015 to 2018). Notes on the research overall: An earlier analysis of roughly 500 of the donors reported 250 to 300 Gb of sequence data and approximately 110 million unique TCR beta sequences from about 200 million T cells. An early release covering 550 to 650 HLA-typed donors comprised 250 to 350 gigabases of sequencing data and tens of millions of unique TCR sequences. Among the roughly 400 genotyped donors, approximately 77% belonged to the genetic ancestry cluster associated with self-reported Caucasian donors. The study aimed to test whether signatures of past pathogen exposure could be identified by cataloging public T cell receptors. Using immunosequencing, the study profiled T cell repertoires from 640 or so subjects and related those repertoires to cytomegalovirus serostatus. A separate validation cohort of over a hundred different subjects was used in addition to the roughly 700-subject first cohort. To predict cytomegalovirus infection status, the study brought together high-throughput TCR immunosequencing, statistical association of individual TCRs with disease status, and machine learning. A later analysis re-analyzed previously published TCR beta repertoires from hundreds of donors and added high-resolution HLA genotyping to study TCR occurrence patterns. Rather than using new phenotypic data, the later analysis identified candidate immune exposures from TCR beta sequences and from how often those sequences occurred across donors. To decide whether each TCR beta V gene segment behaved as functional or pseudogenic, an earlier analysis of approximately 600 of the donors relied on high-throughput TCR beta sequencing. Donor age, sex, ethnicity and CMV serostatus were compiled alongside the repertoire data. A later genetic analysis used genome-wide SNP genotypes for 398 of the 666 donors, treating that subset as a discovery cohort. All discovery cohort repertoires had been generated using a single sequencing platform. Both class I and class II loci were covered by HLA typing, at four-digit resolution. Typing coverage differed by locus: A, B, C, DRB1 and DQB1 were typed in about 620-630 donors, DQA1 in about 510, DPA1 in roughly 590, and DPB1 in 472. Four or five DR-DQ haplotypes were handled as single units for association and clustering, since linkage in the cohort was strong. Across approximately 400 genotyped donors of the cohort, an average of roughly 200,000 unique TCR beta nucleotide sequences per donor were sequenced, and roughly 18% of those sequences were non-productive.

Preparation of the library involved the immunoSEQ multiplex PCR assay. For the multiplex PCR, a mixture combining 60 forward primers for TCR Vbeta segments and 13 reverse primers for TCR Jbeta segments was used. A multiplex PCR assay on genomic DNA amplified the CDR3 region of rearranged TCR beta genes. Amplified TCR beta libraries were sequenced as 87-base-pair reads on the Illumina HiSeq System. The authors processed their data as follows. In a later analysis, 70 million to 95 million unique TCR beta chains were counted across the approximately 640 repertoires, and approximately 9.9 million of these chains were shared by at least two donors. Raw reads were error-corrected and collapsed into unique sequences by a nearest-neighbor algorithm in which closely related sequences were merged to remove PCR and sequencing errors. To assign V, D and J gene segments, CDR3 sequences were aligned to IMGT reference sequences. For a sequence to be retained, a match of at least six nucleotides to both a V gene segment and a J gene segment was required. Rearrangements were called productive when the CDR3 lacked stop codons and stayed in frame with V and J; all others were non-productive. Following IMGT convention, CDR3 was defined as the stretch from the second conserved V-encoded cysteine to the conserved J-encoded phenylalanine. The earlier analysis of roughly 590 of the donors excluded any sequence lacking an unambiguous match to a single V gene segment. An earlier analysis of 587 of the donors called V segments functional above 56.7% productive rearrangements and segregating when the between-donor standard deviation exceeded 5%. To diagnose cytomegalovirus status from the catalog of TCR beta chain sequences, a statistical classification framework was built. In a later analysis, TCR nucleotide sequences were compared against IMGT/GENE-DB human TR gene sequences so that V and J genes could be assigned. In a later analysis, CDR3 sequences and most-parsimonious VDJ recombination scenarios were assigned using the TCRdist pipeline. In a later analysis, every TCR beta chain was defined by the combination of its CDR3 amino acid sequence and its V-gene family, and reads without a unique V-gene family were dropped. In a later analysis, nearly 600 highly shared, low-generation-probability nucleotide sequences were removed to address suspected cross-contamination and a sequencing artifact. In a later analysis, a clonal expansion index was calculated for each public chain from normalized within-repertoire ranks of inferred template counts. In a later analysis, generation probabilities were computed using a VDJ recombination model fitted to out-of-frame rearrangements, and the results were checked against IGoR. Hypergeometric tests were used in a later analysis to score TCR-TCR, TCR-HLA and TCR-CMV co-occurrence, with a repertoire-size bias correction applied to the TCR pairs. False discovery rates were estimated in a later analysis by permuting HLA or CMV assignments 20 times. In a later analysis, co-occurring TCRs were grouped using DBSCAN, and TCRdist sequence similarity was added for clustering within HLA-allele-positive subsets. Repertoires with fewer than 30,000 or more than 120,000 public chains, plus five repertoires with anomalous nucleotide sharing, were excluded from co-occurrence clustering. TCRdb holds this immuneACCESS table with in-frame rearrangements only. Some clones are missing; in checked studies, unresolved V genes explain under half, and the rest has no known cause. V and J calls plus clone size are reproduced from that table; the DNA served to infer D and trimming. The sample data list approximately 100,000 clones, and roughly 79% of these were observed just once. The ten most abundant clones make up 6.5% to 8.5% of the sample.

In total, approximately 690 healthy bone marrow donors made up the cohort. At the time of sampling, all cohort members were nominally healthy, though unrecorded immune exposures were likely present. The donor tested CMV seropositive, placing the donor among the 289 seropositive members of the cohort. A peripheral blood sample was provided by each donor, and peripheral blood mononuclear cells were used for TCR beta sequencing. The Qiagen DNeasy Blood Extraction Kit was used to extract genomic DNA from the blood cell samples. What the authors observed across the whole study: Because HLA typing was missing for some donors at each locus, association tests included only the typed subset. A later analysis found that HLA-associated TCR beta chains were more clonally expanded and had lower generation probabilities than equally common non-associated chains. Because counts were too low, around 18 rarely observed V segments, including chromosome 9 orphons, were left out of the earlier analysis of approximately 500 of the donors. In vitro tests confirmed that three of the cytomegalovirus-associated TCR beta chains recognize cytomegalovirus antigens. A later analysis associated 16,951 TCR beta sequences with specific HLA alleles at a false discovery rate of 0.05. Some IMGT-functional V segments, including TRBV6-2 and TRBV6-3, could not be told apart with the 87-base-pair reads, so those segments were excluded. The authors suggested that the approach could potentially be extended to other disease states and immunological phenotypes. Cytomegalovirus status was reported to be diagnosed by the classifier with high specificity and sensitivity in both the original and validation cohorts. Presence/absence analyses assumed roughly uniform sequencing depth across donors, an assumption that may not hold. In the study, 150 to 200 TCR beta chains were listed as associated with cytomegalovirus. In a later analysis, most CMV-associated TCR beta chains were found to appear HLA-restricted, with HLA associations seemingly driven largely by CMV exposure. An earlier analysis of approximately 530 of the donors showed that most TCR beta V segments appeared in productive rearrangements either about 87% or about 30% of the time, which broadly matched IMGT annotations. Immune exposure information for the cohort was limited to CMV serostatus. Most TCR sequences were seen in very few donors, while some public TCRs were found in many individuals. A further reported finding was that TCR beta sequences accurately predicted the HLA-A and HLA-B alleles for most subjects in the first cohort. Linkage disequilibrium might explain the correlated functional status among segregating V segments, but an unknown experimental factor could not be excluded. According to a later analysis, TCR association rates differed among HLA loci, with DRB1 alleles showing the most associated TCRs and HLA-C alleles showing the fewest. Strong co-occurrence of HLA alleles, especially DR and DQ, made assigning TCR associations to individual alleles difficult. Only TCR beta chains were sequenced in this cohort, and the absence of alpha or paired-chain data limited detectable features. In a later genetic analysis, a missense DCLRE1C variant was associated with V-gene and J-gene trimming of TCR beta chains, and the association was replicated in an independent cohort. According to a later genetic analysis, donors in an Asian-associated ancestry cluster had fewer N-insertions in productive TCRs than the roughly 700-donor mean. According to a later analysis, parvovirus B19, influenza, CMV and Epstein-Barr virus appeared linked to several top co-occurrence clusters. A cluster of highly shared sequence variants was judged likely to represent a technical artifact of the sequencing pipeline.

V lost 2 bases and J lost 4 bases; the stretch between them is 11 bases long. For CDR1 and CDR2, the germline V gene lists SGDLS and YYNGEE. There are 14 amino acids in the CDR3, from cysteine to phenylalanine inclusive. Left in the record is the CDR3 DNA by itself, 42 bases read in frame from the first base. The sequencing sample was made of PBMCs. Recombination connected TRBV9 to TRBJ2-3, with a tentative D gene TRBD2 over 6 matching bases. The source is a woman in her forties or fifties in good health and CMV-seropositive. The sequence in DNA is TGTGCCAGCAGCGTCAGTTGGGGGGCAGATACGCAGTATTTT. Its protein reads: CASSVSWGADTQYF.